What follows are 10 T cell receptor beta chains derived from one specimen sequenced in a study of CD8+ T cells in alopecia areata. Following RNA extraction, reverse transcription yielded cDNA that acted as the sequencing template. TCRdb keeps only in-frame clones here, not all; method: immunoSEQ multiplex PCR. The sample consists of 150,000 or so clones, roughly 50% of them appearing once. The sequencing input was CD4+ T cells sorted from blood. These receptors were collected from a human donor with alopecia areata.

In this sample, this clone turned up a few times. CDR3 region: CSHRAASGVSSYNEQFF. CDR3 nucleotides: TGCAGTCATAGGGCGGCCAGCGGGGTCAGCTCCTACAATGAGCAGTTCTTC. The V call is TRBV29-1, the J call TRBJ2-1, with 7 bases aligning to TRBD2. Looked up from germline, CDR1 is SQVTM and CDR2 is ANQGSEA. The length of the CDR3 is 17 residues.

This clone was recorded a few times. V is TRBV18 and J is TRBJ2-7, with 7 nucleotides matching TRBD1. The germline gives CDR1 KGHSH, CDR2 LQKENI. J gave up 3 bases and V 5 bases, and 10 bases lay outside the gene matches. The CDR3 has 15 amino acids. DNA for the CDR3: TGTGCCAGCTCAGGGGACAGCCCTACAAACTACGAGCAGTACTTC. It is translated as CASSGDSPTNYEQYF.

This clone was observed a few times. The V call is TRBV5-1, the J call TRBJ1-1; D remains unclear. Trimming pared 0 bases from V and 1 base from J, leaving 4 bases between. The V gene's germline CDR1 is SGHRS and CDR2 YFSETQ. CDR3 size: 13 residues. CDR3 coding DNA: TGCGCCAGCAGCTTGGGAGAGAACACTGAAGCTTTCTTT. Amino acids: CASSLGENTEAFF. The full variable domain, completed using reference TRBV5-1 and TRBJ1-1, is KAGVTQTPRYLIKTRGQQVTLSCSPISGHRSVSWYQQTPGQGLQFLFEYFSETQRNKGNFPGRFSGRQFSNSRSEMNVSTLELGDSALYLCASSLGENTEAFFGQGTRLTVV.

The V call is TRBV7-9, the J call TRBJ2-1; D is uncertain. CDR3 length: 12 residues. Per the germline V gene, CDR1 is SEHNR and CDR2 is FQNEAQ (reference sequence). Trimming removed 2 bases at V and 7 bases at J, with 6 bases between. The CDR3, as DNA: TGTGCCAGCAGCTTAATACAGAATGAGCAGTTCTTC. The encoded protein is CASSLIQNEQFF.

The J gene is TRBJ2-1, the V gene TRBV5-1, with 8 nucleotides matching TRBD2. Trimming took 4 bases from V and 3 from J; bases not matched to a gene: 6. Germline V gene sequence: CDR1 SGHRS, CDR2 YFSETQ. CDR3 length: 15 residues. The CDR3 region has the DNA TGCGCCAGCAGCCTGACTAGCGCCAACTACAATGAGCAGTTCTTC. Translated, it gives CASSLTSANYNEQFF.

This sequence joins TRBV5-1 and TRBJ2-1; 10 bases line up with TRBD2. Trimming cost V 3 bases and J 6 bases; bases outside gene matches: 6. Germline loops: CDR1 SGHRS, CDR2 YFSETQ. The CDR3 is made up of 15 amino acids. Here the CDR3 reads CASSSPGTSVNEQFF. The CDR3 bases are TGCGCCAGCAGCTCGCCCGGGACTAGCGTCAATGAGCAGTTCTTC.

This chain uses TRBV29-1 with TRBJ2-5; a possible D gene is TRBD2 (6 bases). CDR1 SQVTM and CDR2 ANQGSEA come from the germline V gene. The CDR3 extends over 12 amino acids. Trimming removed 1 base from V and 12 bases from J, with 15 bases in between. CDR3 coding DNA: TGCAGCGTTGAAGGGGAATTGACGGGGGAGTACTTC. Protein sequence: CSVEGELTGEYF. Full variable domain (missing parts from reference TRBV29-1 and TRBJ2-5): SAVISQKPSRDICQRGTSLTIQCQVDSQVTMMFWYRQQPGQSLTLIATANQGSEATYESGFVIDKFPISRPNLTFSTLTVSNMSPEDSSIYLCSVEGELTGEYFGPGTRLLVL.

This clone was observed a few times. The chain carries TRBV29-1 and TRBJ2-7; D is unresolved. Germline V gene lookup returns CDR1 SQVTM and CDR2 ANQGSEA. Trimming stripped 4 bases from V and 0 bases from J, with 4 bases between. This CDR3 has 11 residues. The CDR3 DNA follows: TGCAGCGTTGGGGTCTCCTACGAGCAGTACTTC. This sequence encodes CSVGVSYEQYF.

V is TRBV29-1 and J is TRBJ2-5; D remains unclear. V dropped 7 bases and J dropped 0 bases, with 9 bases sitting between them. This CDR3 contains 12 residues. Germline CDR1 and CDR2: SQVTM and ANQGSEA. The CDR3 spells CSALGNQETQYF. DNA of the CDR3: TGCAGCGCCCTGGGGAACCAAGAGACCCAGTACTTC.

This chain joins TRBV28 and TRBJ2-1, with D perhaps assigned TRBD1 or TRBD2 (5 bases each). Per the germline V gene, CDR1 is MDHEN and CDR2 is SYDVKM. Trimming shortened V by 2 bases and J by 0 bases, and 14 bases separated the two germline ends. CDR3 length: 17 amino acids. In DNA, the CDR3 is TGTGCCAGCAGTTTAGCCCGGGGCCGGAGCTCCTACAATGAGCAGTTCTTC. It codes for CASSLARGRSSYNEQFF.